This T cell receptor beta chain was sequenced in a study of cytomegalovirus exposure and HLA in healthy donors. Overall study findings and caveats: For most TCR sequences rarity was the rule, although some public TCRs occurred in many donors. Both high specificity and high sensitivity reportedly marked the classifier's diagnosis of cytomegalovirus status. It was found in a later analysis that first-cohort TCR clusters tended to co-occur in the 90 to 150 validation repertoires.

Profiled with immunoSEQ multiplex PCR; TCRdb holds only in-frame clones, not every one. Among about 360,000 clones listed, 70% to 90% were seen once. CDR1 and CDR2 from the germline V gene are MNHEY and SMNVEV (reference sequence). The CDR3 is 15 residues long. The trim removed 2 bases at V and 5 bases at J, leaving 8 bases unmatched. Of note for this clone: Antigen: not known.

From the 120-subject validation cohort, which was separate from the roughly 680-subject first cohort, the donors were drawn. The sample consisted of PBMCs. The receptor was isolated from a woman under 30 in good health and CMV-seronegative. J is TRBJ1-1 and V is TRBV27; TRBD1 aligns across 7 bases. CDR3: CASSLRQGVMTEAFF. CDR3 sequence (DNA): TGTGCCAGCAGTTTACGGCAGGGGGTAATGACTGAAGCTTTCTTT.